This entry describes one T cell receptor beta chain. Its antigen is as yet unknown. This record comes from a study of cytomegalovirus exposure and HLA in healthy donors. General study points: TCR beta sequences reportedly predicted most subjects' HLA-A and HLA-B alleles accurately.

Germline values: CDR1 SGDLS, CDR2 YYNGEE. CDR3 length: 15 residues. With V trimmed by 1 base and J by 4 bases, 4 bases remained unmatched. PCR was performed using 60 Vbeta and 13 Jbeta primers. Data came from immunoSEQ multiplex PCR; TCRdb stores just in-frame clones and leaves some out. The sample records around 80,000 clones, 60% to 80% being singletons. Sequences were obtained from PBMCs. The rearrangement links TRBV9 to TRBJ1-3, with 8 bases identical to TRBD1. The sequence derives from a female donor in good health and CMV-seronegative. The chain's CDR3 is CASSVTDRGGNTIYF. The CDR3 coding sequence is TGTGCCAGCAGCGTAACAGACAGGGGCGGAAACACCATATATTTT.